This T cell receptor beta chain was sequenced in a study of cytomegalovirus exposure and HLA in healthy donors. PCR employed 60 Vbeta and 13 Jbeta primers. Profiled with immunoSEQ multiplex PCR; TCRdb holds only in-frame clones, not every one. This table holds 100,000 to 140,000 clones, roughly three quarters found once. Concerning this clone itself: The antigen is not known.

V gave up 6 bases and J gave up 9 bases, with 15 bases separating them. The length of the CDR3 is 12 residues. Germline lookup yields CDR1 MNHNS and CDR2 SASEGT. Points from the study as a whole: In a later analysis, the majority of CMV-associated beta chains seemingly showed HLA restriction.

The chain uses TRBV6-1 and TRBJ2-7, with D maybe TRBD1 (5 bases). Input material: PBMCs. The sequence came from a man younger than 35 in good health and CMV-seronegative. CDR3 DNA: TGTGCCAGCAGAACCCAGGGAAGAGGGCAGTACTTC. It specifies CASRTQGRGQYF.